These 15 T cell receptor beta chains were sequenced from one sample in a study of blood T cell repertoires in COVID-19 (dated by TCRdb to the early 2020s). The library was produced with the immunoSEQ multiplex PCR assay. TCRdb mirrors the immuneACCESS table, restricted to in-frame sequences. Some clones are absent from its copies; in checked studies, under half trace to an unresolved V gene, and the reason for the others is unknown. The sample table holds about 240,000 clones, of which about four fifths were seen once. The top ten clones comprise about 3.9% of the sample. The sample was PBMCs or T cells enriched from blood (not recorded which). The origin of the receptors is a woman aged 35 to 49 who had been exposed to COVID-19.

The V and J genes are TRBV5-1 and TRBJ2-3; TRBD2 matches at 9 bases. Germline CDR1 is SGHRS and CDR2 is YFSETQ. V lost 4 bases and J lost 3; bases outside the gene matches: 3. The CDR3 consists of 14 residues. In DNA, the CDR3 is TGCGCCAGCAGCCGAGGACTAGCGACAGATACGCAGTATTTT. Translated, it gives CASSRGLATDTQYF.

V and J are TRBV28 and TRBJ1-3; tentatively, D is TRBD1 (6 bases). This CDR3 is built from 13 residues. V gave up 2 bases and J gave up 4 bases, with 6 bases separating them. Looked up from germline, CDR1 is MDHEN and CDR2 is SYDVKM. This CDR3 is CASSLGGGNTIYF. DNA for the CDR3: TGTGCCAGCAGTTTAGGGGGCGGAAACACCATATATTTT. The full variable domain, rest sourced from reference TRBV28 and TRBJ1-3, is DVKVTQSSRYLVKRTGEKVFLECVQDMDHENMFWYRQDPGLGLRLIYFSYDVKMKEKGDIPEGYSVSREKKERFSLILESASTNQTSMYLCASSLGGGNTIYFGEGSWLTVV.

The chain has TRBV27 and TRBJ1-2; 8 bases agree with TRBD1. V was pared by 6 bases and J by 6 bases, with 6 bases of the junction left unmatched. Germline V CDR1 and CDR2: MNHEY, SMNVEV (reference sequence). The CDR3 runs 13 residues. In DNA form, the CDR3 reads TGTGCCAGCAGAAAGACAGGGGTAAATGGCTACACCTTC. This codes for CASRKTGVNGYTF.

The CDR3 loop is CASSQRGSSYNEQFF. The CDR3 coding sequence is TGTGCCAGCAGTCAGCGGGGGAGCTCCTACAATGAGCAGTTCTTC. This chain uses TRBV7-9 with TRBJ2-1; TRBD2 agrees at 8 bases. With 6 bases clipped from V and 0 bases from J, the junction kept 4 bases outside the gene matches. This CDR3 contains 15 residues. Germline V gene data show CDR1 as SEHNR and CDR2 as FQNEAQ (reference sequence).

The rearrangement links TRBV7-9 to TRBJ2-7; D is possibly TRBD1 (6 bases). The CDR3 is 18 amino acids. V lost 4 bases and J lost 0, with 22 bases in between. Germline V lookup: CDR1 SEHNR, CDR2 FQNEAQ (reference sequence). The CDR3: CASSSPVKRTAGSYEQYF. CDR3 in DNA: TGTGCCAGCAGCTCACCGGTTAAGAGGACAGCCGGCTCCTACGAGCAGTACTTC.

V gene TRBV10-3 combines with J gene TRBJ1-2, with TRBD1 matching over 7 bases. CDR1 ENHRY and CDR2 SYGVKD come from the germline V gene. This CDR3 spans 16 amino acids. V lost 6 bases and J lost 0; bases outside the gene matches: 10. The CDR3 here is CAIRPGGTLANYGYTF. Here the CDR3 DNA reads TGTGCCATCAGGCCAGGGGGGACTCTAGCTAACTATGGCTACACCTTC.

CDR3 DNA sequence: TGTGCCAGCAACCTAAGGTCGGGTGGTCGGGTAGATACGCAGTATTTT. Encoded protein: CASNLRSGGRVDTQYF. The gene calls are TRBV5-8 and TRBJ2-3; D is unresolved. The CDR3 is 16 amino acids. Trimming removed 6 bases from V and 5 bases from J, with 22 bases in between. Per germline, CDR1 SGHTS and CDR2 YDEGEE.

V and J are TRBV4-2 and TRBJ1-2; TRBD1 might be the D (6 bases). Germline CDR1 and CDR2: LGHNA and YNFKEQ. This CDR3 has 17 amino acids. V was trimmed by 0 bases and J by 4 bases, leaving 18 bases between them. The CDR3 loop is CASSQDLRGRGGYGYTF. The CDR3, as DNA: TGTGCCAGCAGCCAAGATCTGAGGGGGAGAGGTGGCTATGGCTACACCTTC.

V and J are TRBV11-2 and TRBJ1-2; 7 nucleotides align to TRBD1. The CDR3 loop spans 13 amino acids. Trimming at V came to 3 bases and at J to 4 bases, leaving 2 bases not matched to a gene. From germline, CDR1 is SGHAT and CDR2 FQNNGV. As DNA, the CDR3 is TGTGCCAGCAGCTTCCCAGGGGGCTATGGCTACACCTTC. It yields the protein CASSFPGGYGYTF.

J is TRBJ1-3 and V is TRBV21-1; the DNA was not used to check the table's D call, TRBD1. TRBV21-1 is deemed a pseudogene. The CDR3 runs to 18 residues. Written as DNA, the CDR3 is TGTGCCAGCAGACCAAAAGGTTGGGCCGACAGCTCTGGAAACACCATATATTTT. Its translation: CASRPKGWADSSGNTIYF.

The CDR3 DNA sequence: TGTGCCAGCAGTGAATATGGCGGATTTAGGGGCTACACCTTC. It codes for CASSEYGGFRGYTF. This chain uses TRBV25-1 with TRBJ1-2; D is undetermined. There are 14 residues in the CDR3. Germline CDR1 is MGHDK and CDR2 is SYGVNS. Between the trimmed V and J ends, which lost 0 bases and 8 bases, there was a span of 13 bases.

This clone was observed a handful of times. The chain combines TRBV2 with TRBJ1-1; maybe TRBD1 (6 bases). Germline assignment: CDR1 SNHLY and CDR2 FYNNEI. The V end was cut by 8 bases, the J end by 0 bases, with 16 bases between. The CDR3 runs 15 residues. The DNA of the CDR3 is TGTGCCAGCGGACTAAGGGGGGGCGTGAACACTGAAGCTTTCTTT. This codes for CASGLRGGVNTEAFF.

V gene TRBV3-1 (or the pseudogene TRBV3-2) combines with J gene TRBJ2-2; TRBD2 matches 11 bases. The junction had 7 bases not matched to a gene; V was cut back by 1 base and J by 6 bases. From germline, CDR1 is LGHDT and CDR2 YNNKEL (reference sequence). The CDR3 runs 17 residues. In DNA form, the CDR3 reads TGTGCCAGCAGCCAAGGCCTTACTAGCGGGGGTGCCGGGGAGCTGTTTTTT. Residues: CASSQGLTSGGAGELFF.

This rearrangement joins TRBV6-7 to TRBJ2-7, with 7 bases that match TRBD1. TRBV6-7 is marked as an open reading frame, function uncertain. There are 17 residues in the CDR3. V gave up 2 bases and J gave up 3 bases; unmatched junction bases: 13. CDR3 sequence reads: CASSYARRGRRDYEQYF. The CDR3 bases are TGTGCCAGCAGTTACGCCCGTAGGGGGCGTCGGGACTACGAGCAGTACTTC.

In its sample, this clone was seen a few times. The chain combines TRBV19 with TRBJ1-1; D perhaps matches TRBD1 (5 bases). The V and J ends lost 7 bases and 1 base respectively, with 13 bases between them. The CDR3 totals 14 residues. The germline V gene encodes CDR1 LNHDA and CDR2 SQIVND (reference sequence). The CDR3 sequence is CASTIGHQNTEAFF. CDR3 DNA: TGTGCCAGTACAATCGGACACCAGAACACTGAAGCTTTCTTT.